The entry below gives a single T cell receptor beta chain sequence along with its context. Its antigen is as yet unknown. The CDR3 length is 14 residues. Germline V lookup: CDR1 SGHRS, CDR2 YFSETQ. The V end was cut by 6 bases, the J end by 2 bases, with 14 bases between. The data were produced by immunoSEQ multiplex PCR, yet TCRdb's version contains in-frame clones alone and is incomplete. The sample includes more than 95,000 clones, roughly nine tenths seen only once; the top ten take about 1.1%. This sample is drawn from a study of cytomegalovirus exposure and HLA in healthy donors. Looking at the study overall: The same platform was used for the 90 to 150 validation repertoires and the 600 to 700 first-cohort repertoires, a later analysis reported.

Broader study findings: Among TCR beta chains, those listed as cytomegalovirus-associated numbered about 160. Within the 90 to 150 validation repertoires, first-cohort TCR clusters tended to co-occur, according to a later analysis.

The donors were in the approximately 110-subject validation cohort; that cohort was separate from the roughly 700-subject first cohort. This TCR came from a woman aged 18-29 years in good health and CMV-seronegative. The chain couples TRBV5-1 to TRBJ1-2, with D possibly TRBD1 on 6 matching bases. Sequencing was carried out using PBMCs. The CDR3: CASIPGTSNYGYTF. Here the CDR3 DNA reads TGCGCCAGCATTCCCGGGACAAGCAACTATGGCTACACCTTC. Drawing the rest from reference TRBV5-1 and TRBJ1-2, the complete variable domain is KAGVTQTPRYLIKTRGQQVTLSCSPISGHRSVSWYQQTPGQGLQFLFEYFSETQRNKGNFPGRFSGRQFSNSRSEMNVSTLELGDSALYLCASIPGTSNYGYTFGSGTRLTVV.